This T cell receptor (beta chain) was documented in a study of CD8+ T cells in alopecia areata. Study-level findings and limits: A large proportion of expanded lesional clones were detected persisting in scalp and blood during tofacitinib.

Only a few counts were recorded for this clone. As yet, its antigen is unknown. Sequencing relied on a cDNA template that was reverse transcribed from extracted RNA. TCRdb's copy holds only in-frame clones and misses some; the assay was immunoSEQ multiplex PCR. This sample has approximately 150,000 clones, with around 60% found just once. Stated treatment: oral pan-JAK inhibitor, 5-10 mg twice daily. With 6 bases clipped from V and 2 bases from J, the junction kept 6 bases outside the gene matches. Germline-derived CDR1 and CDR2 are MNHEY and SVGAGI. The CDR3 runs to 14 residues. The sequenced sample was CD4+ T cells sorted from blood, obtained at week 24, from a patient treated with tofacitinib. The source is a human donor with alopecia areata. The V call is TRBV6-5, the J call TRBJ2-7; 8 bases agree with TRBD1. CDR3 in DNA: TGTGCCAGCAGGATGGGACAGGCTACCTACGAGCAGTACTTC. This sequence encodes CASRMGQATYEQYF.